The present TCR beta chain was sequenced within a study of blood T cell repertoires in COVID-19. For the study at large: The analysed material was cDNA or gDNA that came from T cells, B-cell-depleted T cells, or PBMCs.

Method: immunoSEQ multiplex PCR; TCRdb's copy keeps in-frame clones and lacks some. The data show 65,000 to 95,000 clones, approximately 82% seen once. The CDR3 spans 14 residues. Per the germline V gene, CDR1 is SGHRS and CDR2 is YFSETQ. Trimming shortened V by 5 bases and J by 4 bases, and 13 bases separated the two germline ends. The TCR was taken from a woman in her fifties or sixties with acute or convalescent COVID-19. V and J are TRBV5-1 and TRBJ2-1, with D maybe TRBD2 (7 bases). Sequenced: peripheral blood. Here the CDR3 DNA reads TGCGCCAGCAGAGGGGGAGGGGCGTACAATGAGCAGTTCTTC. Protein sequence: CASRGGGAYNEQFF. Together with reference TRBV5-1 and TRBJ2-1, the CDR3 gives the full variable domain: KAGVTQTPRYLIKTRGQQVTLSCSPISGHRSVSWYQQTPGQGLQFLFEYFSETQRNKGNFPGRFSGRQFSNSRSEMNVSTLELGDSALYLCASRGGGAYNEQFFGPGTRLTVL.